This entry lists 24 T cell receptor beta chains sequenced from one sample in a study of cytomegalovirus exposure and HLA in healthy donors. A multiplex PCR was run with 60 Vbeta primers and 13 Jbeta primers. The data were produced by immunoSEQ multiplex PCR, yet TCRdb's version contains in-frame clones alone and is incomplete. The profile shows 200,000 or so clones, approximately 84% of them singletons. The sample consisted of PBMCs. The receptors were gathered from a woman aged 50 to 60 in good health and CMV-seropositive.

The chain employs TRBV5-1 and TRBJ1-1; no reliable D call. The CDR3 covers 14 residues. Germline CDR1 and CDR2: SGHRS and YFSETQ. The V end lost 4 bases, the J end lost 1 base, and 11 bases lay between the germline ends. The CDR3: CASSLDGRNTEAFF. CDR3 in DNA: TGCGCCAGCAGCCTAGACGGGAGGAACACTGAAGCTTTCTTT.

The rearrangement joins TRBV9 to TRBJ2-7; D is ambiguous. The V gene's germline CDR1 is SGDLS and CDR2 YYNGEE. V was pared by 1 base and J by 5 bases, with 13 bases between. This CDR3 is 14 amino acids long. The CDR3 is CASSVNAGSNEQYF. The CDR3 coding sequence is TGTGCCAGCAGCGTAAACGCAGGATCAAACGAGCAGTACTTC.

This chain joins TRBV18 and TRBJ2-7, with D maybe TRBD2 (6 bases). Germline V lookup: CDR1 KGHSH, CDR2 LQKENI. This CDR3 comprises 13 residues. Deletions cut 0 bases from V and 4 bases from J, with 7 bases between. This chain's CDR3 is CASSPPSGYEQYF. As DNA, the CDR3 is TGTGCCAGCTCACCACCCAGCGGGTACGAGCAGTACTTC.

The V and J genes are TRBV5-1 and TRBJ2-7, with D perhaps TRBD1 (5 bases). There are 16 residues in the CDR3. The germline V gene encodes CDR1 SGHRS and CDR2 YFSETQ. Trimming stripped 3 bases from V and 1 base from J, with 17 bases between. The CDR3 is CASSSPRQGRSYEQYF. Written as DNA, the CDR3 is TGCGCCAGCAGCTCCCCAAGGCAGGGAAGGTCCTACGAGCAGTACTTC.

The V call is TRBV7-2, the J call TRBJ2-3; 11 nucleotides align to TRBD2. CDR3 size: 15 residues. Germline V gene data show CDR1 as SGHTA and CDR2 as FQGNSA. V lost 1 base to trimming and J lost 8 bases; unmatched junction nucleotides: 5. The CDR3 DNA reads TGTGCCAGCAGCTTAGACGGCCTAGCGGGGGGTACGCAGTATTTT. Its translation is CASSLDGLAGGTQYF. Full variable domain (missing parts from reference TRBV7-2 and TRBJ2-3): GAGVSQSPSNKVTEKGKDVELRCDPISGHTALYWYRQSLGQGLEFLIYFQGNSAPDKSGLPSDRFSAERTGGSVSTLTIQRTQQEDSAVYLCASSLDGLAGGTQYFGPGTRLTVL.

The CDR3 region is CASSYSGGSGNEQFF. CDR3 bases: TGTGCCAGCAGTTATAGCGGGGGGTCGGGGAATGAGCAGTTCTTC. The V and J genes are TRBV6-5 and TRBJ2-1, with 10 bases matching TRBD2. From germline, CDR1 is MNHEY and CDR2 SVGAGI. The CDR3 sequence is 15 residues long. V shed 3 bases and J 7 bases; nucleotides not matched to a gene: 6.

V and J are TRBV5-4 and TRBJ1-2, with D possibly TRBD1 on 6 matching bases. V was pared by 4 bases and J by 4 bases, with 23 bases between. The CDR3 has 17 residues. Germline assignment: CDR1 SGHNT and CDR2 YYREEE (reference sequence). The CDR3 region is CASSPPGGGGGRYGYTF. The CDR3 region has the DNA TGTGCCAGCAGCCCGCCGGGGGGTGGGGGGGGGCGCTATGGCTACACCTTC.

The chain uses TRBV6-1 and TRBJ2-1; D is possibly TRBD1 (6 bases). In germline, CDR1 is MNHNS, CDR2 SASEGT. CDR3 length equals 13 residues. The V end lost 6 bases, the J end lost 3 bases, and 9 bases lay between the germline ends. The CDR3 DNA reads as TGTGCCAGCAGGGCGGACAGCTACAATGAGCAGTTCTTC. Protein sequence: CASRADSYNEQFF.

The V gene is TRBV7-3, the J gene TRBJ2-1; the match to TRBD2 covers 11 bases. V lost 1 base to trimming and J lost 5 bases; unmatched junction nucleotides: 10. Per the germline V gene, CDR1 is SGHTA and CDR2 is FQGTGA. The CDR3 consists of 18 residues. For the CDR3, the DNA is TGTGCCAGCAGCTTAAAGGTGGGAACTAGCGGGGGCAACAATGAGCAGTTCTTC. Encoded protein: CASSLKVGTSGGNNEQFF.

The CDR3 reads CASSEFRGVPGTGGRRFEKLFF. CDR3 in DNA: TGTGCCAGCAGTGAATTTAGAGGGGTACCCGGGACAGGGGGGAGACGTTTCGAAAAACTGTTTTTT. This chain links TRBV2 with TRBJ1-4; 11 positions agree with TRBD1. Germline CDR1 is SNHLY and CDR2 is FYNNEI. J lost 8 bases, V lost 2 bases, and 25 bases had no gene match. This CDR3 region has 22 residues.

This clone was found once. This sequence joins TRBV9 and TRBJ2-7; 9 nucleotides line up with TRBD1. From germline, CDR1 is SGDLS and CDR2 YYNGEE. The length of the CDR3 is 14 residues. The J segment lost 5 bases and the V segment lost 3 bases, leaving 6 bases of the junction unmatched. CDR3 residues: CASSEDRGNNEQYF. CDR3 nucleotide sequence: TGTGCCAGCAGCGAGGACAGGGGAAACAACGAGCAGTACTTC.

The rearrangement uses TRBV1 and TRBJ2-7; TRBD2 is the table's D call, not checked against the DNA. TRBV1 has pseudogene status. The CDR3 extends over 19 amino acids. CDR3 in amino acids: CTSSARTGLAGKSSYEQYF. The CDR3 nucleotides read TGCACCAGCAGCGCCCGTACGGGACTAGCGGGGAAAAGCTCCTACGAGCAGTACTTC.

This sequence joins TRBV30 and TRBJ2-7; tentative D call: TRBD1 (6 bases). Germline CDR1 and CDR2: GTSNPN and SVGIG (reference sequence). Trimming left V 6 bases short and J 0 bases short, with 12 bases between. The CDR3 length is 13 residues. In DNA form, the CDR3 reads TGTGCCTGCGCGAGGGGGAGCTCCTACGAGCAGTACTTC. It yields the protein CACARGSSYEQYF.

V gene TRBV5-1 combines with J gene TRBJ2-3, with D uncertain. The V gene lost 7 bases and the J gene lost 0 bases, with 9 bases spanning the gap. The CDR3 is made up of 13 amino acids. The germline V gene encodes CDR1 SGHRS and CDR2 YFSETQ. For the CDR3, the DNA is TGCGCCAGCTCCTATTTTAGCACAGATACGCAGTATTTT. Amino acid sequence: CASSYFSTDTQYF. The full variable domain, with the rest looked up from reference TRBV5-1 and TRBJ2-3, is KAGVTQTPRYLIKTRGQQVTLSCSPISGHRSVSWYQQTPGQGLQFLFEYFSETQRNKGNFPGRFSGRQFSNSRSEMNVSTLELGDSALYLCASSYFSTDTQYFGPGTRLTVL.

This clone has a single count. The rearrangement joins TRBV7-2 to TRBJ2-1, with TRBD2 matching over 10 bases. The CDR3 contains 15 residues. From germline, CDR1 is SGHTA and CDR2 FQGNSA. The V gene end was trimmed by 4 bases and the J gene end by 8 bases; junction bases not matched to a gene: 8. The CDR3 nucleotides read TGTGCCAGCAGCTCTTTAGCGGGAGGAGTCGATGAGCAGTTCTTC. Translation gives CASSSLAGGVDEQFF.

The CDR3 sequence is CASSHQGTGWMNTEAFF. DNA for the CDR3: TGCGCCAGCAGCCACCAGGGGACAGGTTGGATGAACACTGAAGCTTTCTTT. The chain links TRBV4-1 to TRBJ1-1; 8 bases are shared with TRBD1. The CDR3 runs to 17 residues. Unmatched junction bases numbered 9, after V lost 3 bases and J lost 0 bases. Germline V CDR1 and CDR2: MGHRA, YSYEKL.

The V and J genes are TRBV5-6 and TRBJ1-2, with no clear D. This CDR3 has 12 residues. V dropped 4 bases and J dropped 8 bases, with 12 bases sitting between them. Germline lookup yields CDR1 SGHDT and CDR2 YYEEEE. The CDR3 reads CASSPVGHGYTF. Written as DNA, the CDR3 is TGTGCCAGCAGCCCCGTGGGCCACGGCTACACCTTC.

The rearrangement links TRBV5-1 to TRBJ1-1; the match to TRBD1 covers 7 bases. Germline V lookup: CDR1 SGHRS, CDR2 YFSETQ. The V and J ends lost 0 bases and 4 bases, in that order; junction bases with no gene match: 6. The CDR3 consists of 15 residues. This CDR3 is CASSLGQGVGTEAFF. CDR3 DNA: TGCGCCAGCAGCTTGGGGCAGGGGGTAGGCACTGAAGCTTTCTTT. Combining the CDR3 with reference TRBV5-1 and TRBJ1-1 gives the whole variable domain KAGVTQTPRYLIKTRGQQVTLSCSPISGHRSVSWYQQTPGQGLQFLFEYFSETQRNKGNFPGRFSGRQFSNSRSEMNVSTLELGDSALYLCASSLGQGVGTEAFFGQGTRLTVV.

The chain links TRBV18 to TRBJ1-1; D not resolved. Germline CDR1 and CDR2: KGHSH and LQKENI. Trimming pared 5 bases from V and 4 bases from J, leaving 11 bases between. This CDR3 contains 13 residues. The CDR3 DNA sequence: TGTGCCAGCTCAACCTCGGGGAGCACTGAAGCTTTCTTT. Translation gives CASSTSGSTEAFF.

Points on this clone: The junction shows a germline mismatch at one end, possibly a read error. The CDR3 nucleotides read TGTGCTAGCAGCGACCACAGGGGGAGGAACTATGGCTACACCTTC. Translated, it gives CASSDHRGRNYGYTF. The chain employs TRBV7-7 and TRBJ1-2, with 8 bases aligning to TRBD1. The germline V gene has CDR1 SSHAT and CDR2 FNYEAQ (reference sequence). CDR3 length: 15 amino acids.

The chain uses TRBV6-5 and TRBJ1-4; no clear D. Germline CDR1 MNHEY, CDR2 SVGAGI. V was pared by 6 bases and J by 7 bases, with 6 bases between. This CDR3 region has 11 residues. The CDR3 sequence: CASSRGEKLFF. For the CDR3, the DNA is TGTGCCAGCAGCCGCGGTGAAAAACTGTTTTTT.

V usage is TRBV6-1 and J usage is TRBJ2-7; 12 bases match TRBD1. The CDR3 spans 15 residues. J was trimmed by 4 bases and V by 4 bases; bases with no gene match: 5. CDR1 and CDR2 from the germline V gene are MNHNS and SASEGT. In nucleotides, the CDR3 is TGTGCCAGCAGTGGCACGGGACAGGGGGCTTACGAGCAGTACTTC. It yields the protein CASSGTGQGAYEQYF.

The chain is built from TRBV5-6 and TRBJ1-4; 7 bases fit TRBD1. CDR1 is SGHDT, CDR2 YYEEEE, per germline. V was pared by 0 bases and J by 5 bases, with 1 base of the junction left unmatched. The CDR3 is 14 residues long. CDR3 DNA sequence: TGTGCCAGCAGCTTGGACAGGGGAAATGAAAAACTGTTTTTT. Translating it yields CASSLDRGNEKLFF.

V and J are TRBV7-3 and TRBJ2-2, with 11 bases lining up with TRBD2. The CDR3 runs to 16 residues. Trimming at V came to 5 bases and at J to 5 bases, leaving 7 bases not matched to a gene. Germline loops: CDR1 SGHTA, CDR2 FQGTGA. This CDR3 reads CASSTIAGGRTGELFF. In nucleotides, the CDR3 is TGTGCCAGCAGCACCATAGCGGGGGGGCGAACCGGGGAGCTGTTTTTT.